This record looks at one T cell receptor (beta chain) sequence and its context. Its antigen is unidentified. TCRdb reanalyzed the 5' RACE reads and collapses them to one entry per CDR3 protein, without DNA. In total, the table holds just over 300,000 distinct CDR3 sequences. The sample comes from a study of monozygotic twins with inflammatory bowel disease. General observations from the study: IBD patients had lower TCRbeta diversity (inverse Simpson) than healthy co-twins. Different T cell subtypes could not be distinguished.

The CDR3 is 15 residues long. The germline V gene has CDR1 SQVTM and CDR2 ANQGSEA. This rearrangement joins TRBV29-1 to TRBJ2-3; TCRdb indicates TRBD1, and absent DNA this call remains unverified. The sequence was collected from a human donor with ulcerative colitis or Crohn's disease, or a healthy co-twin of an affected twin (not recorded which). Sequencing was performed on blood. This chain's CDR3 is CSVDQQGARTDTQYF.